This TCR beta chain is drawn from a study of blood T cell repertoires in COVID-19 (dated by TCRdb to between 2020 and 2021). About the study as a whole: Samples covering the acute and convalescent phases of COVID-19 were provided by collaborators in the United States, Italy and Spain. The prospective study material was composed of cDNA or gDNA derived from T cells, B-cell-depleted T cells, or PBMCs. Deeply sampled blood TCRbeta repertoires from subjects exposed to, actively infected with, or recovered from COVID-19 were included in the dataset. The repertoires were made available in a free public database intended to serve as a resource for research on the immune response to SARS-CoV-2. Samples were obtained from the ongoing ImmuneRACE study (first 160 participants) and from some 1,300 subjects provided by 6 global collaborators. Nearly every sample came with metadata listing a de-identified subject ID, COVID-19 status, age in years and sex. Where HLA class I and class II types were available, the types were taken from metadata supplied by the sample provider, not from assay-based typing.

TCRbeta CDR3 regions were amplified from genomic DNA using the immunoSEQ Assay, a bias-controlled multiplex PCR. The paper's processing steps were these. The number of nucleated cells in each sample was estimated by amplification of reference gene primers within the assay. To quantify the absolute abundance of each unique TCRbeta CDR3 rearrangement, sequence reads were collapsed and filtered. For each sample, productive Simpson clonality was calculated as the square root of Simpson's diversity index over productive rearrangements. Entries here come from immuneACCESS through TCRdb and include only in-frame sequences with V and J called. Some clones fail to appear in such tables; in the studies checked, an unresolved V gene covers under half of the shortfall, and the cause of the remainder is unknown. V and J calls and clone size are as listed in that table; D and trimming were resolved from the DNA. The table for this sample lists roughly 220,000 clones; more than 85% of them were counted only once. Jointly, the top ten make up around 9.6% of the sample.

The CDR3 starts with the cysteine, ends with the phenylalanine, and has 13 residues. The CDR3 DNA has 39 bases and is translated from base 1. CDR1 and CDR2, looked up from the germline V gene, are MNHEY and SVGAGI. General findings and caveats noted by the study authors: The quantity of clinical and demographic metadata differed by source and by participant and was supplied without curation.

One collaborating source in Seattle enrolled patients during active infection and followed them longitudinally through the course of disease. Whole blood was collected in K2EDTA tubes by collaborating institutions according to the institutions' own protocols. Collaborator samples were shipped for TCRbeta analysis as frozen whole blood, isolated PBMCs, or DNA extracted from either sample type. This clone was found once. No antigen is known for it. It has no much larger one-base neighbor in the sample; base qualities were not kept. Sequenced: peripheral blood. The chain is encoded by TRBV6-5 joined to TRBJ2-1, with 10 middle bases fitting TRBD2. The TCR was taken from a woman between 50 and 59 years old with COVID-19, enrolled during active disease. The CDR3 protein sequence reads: CASGGQGAIEQFF. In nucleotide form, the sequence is TGTGCTAGCGGGGGGCAGGGGGCAATTGAGCAGTTCTTC.